This T cell receptor beta chain was sequenced during a study of cytomegalovirus exposure and HLA in healthy donors. The CDR3 is made up of 16 amino acids. V shed 3 bases and J 3 bases; nucleotides not matched to a gene: 5. Germline-derived CDR1 and CDR2 are SGDLS and YYNGEE. Primers: 60 Vbeta forward and 13 Jbeta reverse. Clones were sequenced by immunoSEQ multiplex PCR, and TCRdb holds only the in-frame ones, with some missing. The sample includes 200,000 to 250,000 clones, under 85% of them seen just once. This TCR derives from a man between 45 and 60 years old in good health and CMV-seronegative. The sample consisted of PBMCs. This sequence joins TRBV9 and TRBJ2-1, with TRBD2 matching over 11 bases. CDR3 nucleotide sequence: TGTGCCAGCAGCGCCCTCGGGACTAGCGGCTACAATGAGCAGTTCTTC. Its protein product is CASSALGTSGYNEQFF.